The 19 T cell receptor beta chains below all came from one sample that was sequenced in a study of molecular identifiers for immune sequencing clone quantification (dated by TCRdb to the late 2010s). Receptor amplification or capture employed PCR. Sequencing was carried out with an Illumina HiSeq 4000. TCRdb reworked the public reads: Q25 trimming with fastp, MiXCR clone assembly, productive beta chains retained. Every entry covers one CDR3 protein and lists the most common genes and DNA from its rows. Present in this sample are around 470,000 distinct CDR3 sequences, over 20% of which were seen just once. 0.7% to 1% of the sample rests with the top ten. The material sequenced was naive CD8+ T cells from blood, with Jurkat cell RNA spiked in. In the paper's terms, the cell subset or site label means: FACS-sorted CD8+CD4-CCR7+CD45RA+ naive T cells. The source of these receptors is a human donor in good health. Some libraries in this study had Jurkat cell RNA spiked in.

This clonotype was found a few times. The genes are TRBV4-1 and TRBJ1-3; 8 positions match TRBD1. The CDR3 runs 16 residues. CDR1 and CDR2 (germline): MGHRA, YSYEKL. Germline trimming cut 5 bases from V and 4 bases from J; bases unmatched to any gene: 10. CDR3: CASSYSTGTGGNTIYF. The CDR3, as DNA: TGCGCCAGCAGCTACTCAACCGGGACAGGAGGAAACACCATATATTTT.

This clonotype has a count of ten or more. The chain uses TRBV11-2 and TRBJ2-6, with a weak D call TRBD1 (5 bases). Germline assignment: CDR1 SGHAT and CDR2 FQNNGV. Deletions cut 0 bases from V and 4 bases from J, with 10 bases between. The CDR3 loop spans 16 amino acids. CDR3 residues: CASSLDWGAGANVLTF. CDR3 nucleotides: TGTGCCAGCAGCTTAGACTGGGGCGCAGGGGCCAACGTCCTGACTTTC.

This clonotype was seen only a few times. The CDR3 region is CASSSLGDTEAFF. As DNA, the CDR3 is TGTGCCAGCAGTTCCCTAGGGGACACTGAAGCTTTCTTT. The chain uses TRBV6-5 and TRBJ1-1; tentatively, D is TRBD1 (5 bases). CDR1 and CDR2 (germline): MNHEY, SVGAGI. The CDR3 totals 13 residues. V was cut by 4 bases and J by 3 bases, with 9 bases left in between.

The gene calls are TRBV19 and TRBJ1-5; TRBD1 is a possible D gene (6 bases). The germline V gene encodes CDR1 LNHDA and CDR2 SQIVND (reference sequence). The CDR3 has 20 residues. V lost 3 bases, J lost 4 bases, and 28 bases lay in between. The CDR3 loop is CASSILRYQGRNTENQPQHF. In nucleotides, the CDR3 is TGTGCCAGTAGTATTCTCAGGTACCAGGGGCGCAACACCGAAAATCAGCCCCAGCATTTT.

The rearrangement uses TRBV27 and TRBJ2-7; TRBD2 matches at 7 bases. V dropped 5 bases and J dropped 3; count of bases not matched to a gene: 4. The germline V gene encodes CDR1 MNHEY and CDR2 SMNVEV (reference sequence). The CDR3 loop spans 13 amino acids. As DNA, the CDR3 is TGTGCCAGCAGTCCACTAGCGTTCTACGAGCAGTACTTC. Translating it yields CASSPLAFYEQYF.

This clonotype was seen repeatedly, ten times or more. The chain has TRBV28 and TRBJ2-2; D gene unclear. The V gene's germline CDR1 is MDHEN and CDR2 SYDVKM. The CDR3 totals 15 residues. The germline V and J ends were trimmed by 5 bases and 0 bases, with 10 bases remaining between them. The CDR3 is CASSPNSANTGELFF. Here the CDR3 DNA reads TGTGCCAGCAGTCCAAACAGCGCGAACACCGGGGAGCTGTTTTTT.

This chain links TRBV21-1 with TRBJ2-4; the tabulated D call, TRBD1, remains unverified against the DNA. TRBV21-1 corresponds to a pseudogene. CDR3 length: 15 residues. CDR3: CASSKTGTAFRIQYF. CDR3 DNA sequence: TGTGCCAGCAGCAAAACTGGGACAGCTTTTCGAATTCAGTACTTC.

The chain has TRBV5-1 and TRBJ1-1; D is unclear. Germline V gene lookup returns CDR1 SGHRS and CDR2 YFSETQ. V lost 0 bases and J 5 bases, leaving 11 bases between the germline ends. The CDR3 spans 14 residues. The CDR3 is CASSLGQMGTEAFF. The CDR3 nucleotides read TGCGCCAGCAGCTTGGGGCAGATGGGGACTGAAGCTTTCTTT.

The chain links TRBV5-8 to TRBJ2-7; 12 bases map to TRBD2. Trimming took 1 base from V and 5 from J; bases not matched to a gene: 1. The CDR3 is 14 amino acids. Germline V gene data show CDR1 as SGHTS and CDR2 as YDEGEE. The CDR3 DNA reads TGTGCCAGCAGCTTGAGACTAGCGGGAGACGAGCAGTACTTC. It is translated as CASSLRLAGDEQYF.

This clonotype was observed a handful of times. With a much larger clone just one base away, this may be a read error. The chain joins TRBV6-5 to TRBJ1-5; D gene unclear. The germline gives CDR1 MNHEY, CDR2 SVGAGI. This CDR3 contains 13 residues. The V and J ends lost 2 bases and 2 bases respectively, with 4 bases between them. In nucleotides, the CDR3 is TGTGCCAGCAGTTACGAGGGCAATCAGCCCCAGCATTTT. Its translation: CASSYEGNQPQHF.

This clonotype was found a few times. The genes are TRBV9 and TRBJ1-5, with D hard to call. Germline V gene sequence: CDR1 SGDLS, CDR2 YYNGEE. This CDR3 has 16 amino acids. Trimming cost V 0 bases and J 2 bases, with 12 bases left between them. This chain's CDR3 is CASSVVEGNGNQPQHF. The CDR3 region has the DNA TGTGCCAGCAGCGTAGTAGAAGGGAACGGCAATCAGCCCCAGCATTTT.

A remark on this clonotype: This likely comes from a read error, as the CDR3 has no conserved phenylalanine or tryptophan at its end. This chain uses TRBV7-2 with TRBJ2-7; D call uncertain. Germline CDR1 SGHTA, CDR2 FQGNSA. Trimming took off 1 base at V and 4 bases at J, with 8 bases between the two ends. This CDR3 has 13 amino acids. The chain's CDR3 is CASSLVGDYEQYY. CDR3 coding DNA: TGTGCCAGCAGCTTAGTTGGCGATTACGAGCAGTACTAC.

CDR3 DNA: TGTGCCAGTACCCCGACCTTAGGACTAACCTCCTACAATGAGCAGTTCTTC. It codes for CASTPTLGLTSYNEQFF. J is TRBJ2-1 and V is TRBV19; maybe TRBD2 (6 bases). This CDR3 has 17 residues. Trimming pared 7 bases from V and 0 bases from J, leaving 19 bases between. Germline assignment: CDR1 LNHDA and CDR2 SQIVND (reference sequence). The variable domain in full, completed from reference TRBV19 and TRBJ2-1, reads DGGITQSPKYLFRKEGQNVTLSCEQNLNHDAMYWYRQDPGQGLRLIYYSQIVNDFQKGDIAEGYSVSREKKESFPLTVTSAQKNPTAFYLCASTPTLGLTSYNEQFFGPGTRLTVL.

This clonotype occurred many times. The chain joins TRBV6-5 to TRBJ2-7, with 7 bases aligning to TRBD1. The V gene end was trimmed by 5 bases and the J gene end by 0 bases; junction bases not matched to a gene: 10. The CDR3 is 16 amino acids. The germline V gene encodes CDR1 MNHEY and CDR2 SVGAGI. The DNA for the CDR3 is TGTGCCAGCAGTACAAGGGGACAGATCAGCTCCTACGAGCAGTACTTC. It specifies CASSTRGQISSYEQYF.

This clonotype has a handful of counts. This CDR3 is CASKVTGAANTEAFF. The CDR3 DNA reads TGTGCCAGCAAAGTCACAGGGGCGGCGAACACTGAAGCTTTCTTT. This chain joins TRBV6-5 and TRBJ1-1; 7 bases line up with TRBD1. The CDR3 consists of 15 residues. Germline CDR1 MNHEY, CDR2 SVGAGI. V was pared by 7 bases and J by 1 base, with 9 bases of the junction left unmatched.

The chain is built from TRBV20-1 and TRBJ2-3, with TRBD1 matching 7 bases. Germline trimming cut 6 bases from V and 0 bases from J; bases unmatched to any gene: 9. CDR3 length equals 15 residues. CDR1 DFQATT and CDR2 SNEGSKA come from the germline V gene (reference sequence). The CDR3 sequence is CSAGRQGRSTDTQYF. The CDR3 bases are TGCAGTGCAGGGAGACAGGGCCGTAGCACAGATACGCAGTATTTT.

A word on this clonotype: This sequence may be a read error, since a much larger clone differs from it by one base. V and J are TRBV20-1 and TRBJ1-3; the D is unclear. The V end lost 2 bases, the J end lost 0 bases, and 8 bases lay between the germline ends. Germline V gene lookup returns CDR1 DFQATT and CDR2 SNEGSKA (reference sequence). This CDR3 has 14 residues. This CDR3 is CSARISSSGNTIYF. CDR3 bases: TGCAGTGCTAGAATCTCGAGCTCTGGAAACACCATATATTTT.

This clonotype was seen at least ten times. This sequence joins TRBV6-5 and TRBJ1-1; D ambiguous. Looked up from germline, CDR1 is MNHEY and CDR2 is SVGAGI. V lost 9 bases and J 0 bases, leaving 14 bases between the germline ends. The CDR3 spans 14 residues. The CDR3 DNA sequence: TGTGCCAGTTGGACGGACGTCATGAACACTGAAGCTTTCTTT. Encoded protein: CASWTDVMNTEAFF.

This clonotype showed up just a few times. The DNA for the CDR3 is TGCGGCGCAAAGGGACAGAACACCGGGGAGCTGTTTTTT. Protein: CGAKGQNTGELFF. The rearrangement links TRBV29-1 to TRBJ2-2, with a possible D match to TRBD1 (6 bases). The germline gives CDR1 SQVTM, CDR2 ANQGSEA. The CDR3 loop spans 13 amino acids.